A selection of T cell receptor beta chains follows, all from one sample in a study of T cell changes during pregnancy in multiple sclerosis. TCRdb's copy holds only in-frame clones and misses some; the assay was immunoSEQ multiplex PCR. The table includes about 42,000 clones, 80% to 95% detected once. Here the sequenced sample was CD4+ T cells from peripheral blood mononuclear cells, taken after pregnancy. These receptors were taken from a female donor in good health, enrolled as a control in a pregnancy study. Each CDR3 is given without its conserved first and last residue. Each record gives: V gene, J gene, CDR3 protein.

V gene: TRBV5-5
J gene: TRBJ2-7
CDR3 protein: ASRLRTESYEQY

V gene: TRBV2
J gene: TRBJ2-1
CDR3 protein: ASSGLAVIHYNEQF

V gene: TRBV5-1
J gene: TRBJ2-3
CDR3 protein: ASSLGGTGADTQY

V gene: TRBV27
J gene: TRBJ2-2
CDR3 protein: ASSFPGGTGELF

V gene: TRBV2
J gene: TRBJ2-5
CDR3 protein: ASSEDRGRGETQY

V gene: TRBV18
J gene: TRBJ2-3
CDR3 protein: ASSPGQTDTQY

V gene: TRBV20-1
J gene: TRBJ2-1
CDR3 protein: SARDYNEQF

V gene: TRBV30
J gene: TRBJ1-4
CDR3 protein: AWSRLDRRNEKLF

V gene: TRBV2
J gene: TRBJ1-5
CDR3 protein: ASRQVWRGQPQH

V gene: TRBV28
J gene: TRBJ2-2
CDR3 protein: ASRDDSDPTGELF

V gene: TRBV6-1
J gene: TRBJ1-1
CDR3 protein: ASSEVAGWAVNTEAF

V gene: TRBV9
J gene: TRBJ1-1
CDR3 protein: ASSPRGAGGTEAF

V gene: TRBV7-8
J gene: TRBJ2-5
CDR3 protein: ASSQAAERETQY

V gene: TRBV28
J gene: TRBJ1-6
CDR3 protein: ASSFDNLASPLH

V gene: TRBV29-1
J gene: TRBJ1-1
CDR3 protein: SDGGMNTEAF

V gene: TRBV5-1
J gene: TRBJ1-6
CDR3 protein: ASSDSLNSPLH

V gene: TRBV7-6
J gene: TRBJ2-2
CDR3 protein: ASSLGSPGELF

V gene: TRBV5-6
J gene: TRBJ2-1
CDR3 protein: ASSLITDSYNEQF